This T cell receptor (beta chain) was observed in a study of monozygotic twins with inflammatory bowel disease. The germline CDR1 and CDR2 sequences are SNHLY and FYNNEI. The CDR3 sequence is 15 residues long. Template-switch reactions added UMIs with a 6-nucleotide sample barcode. No DNA is given; TCRdb re-called the 5' RACE reads and lists each CDR3 protein once. The sample's table shows about 380,000 distinct CDR3 sequences. Comment on this clonotype: The antigen is not known.

Findings of the study overall: T cell subtypes that differed could not be told apart. Versus healthy twins, IBD patients showed fewer clonotypes shared with others, especially with disease activity.

The rearrangement uses TRBV2 and TRBJ2-1; the D gene TCRdb calls, TRBD1, cannot be checked with no DNA. The sample comprised blood. The source of this sequence is a human donor with ulcerative colitis or Crohn's disease, or a healthy co-twin of an affected twin (not recorded which). CDR3 loop: CASSEDRGNYNEQFF.